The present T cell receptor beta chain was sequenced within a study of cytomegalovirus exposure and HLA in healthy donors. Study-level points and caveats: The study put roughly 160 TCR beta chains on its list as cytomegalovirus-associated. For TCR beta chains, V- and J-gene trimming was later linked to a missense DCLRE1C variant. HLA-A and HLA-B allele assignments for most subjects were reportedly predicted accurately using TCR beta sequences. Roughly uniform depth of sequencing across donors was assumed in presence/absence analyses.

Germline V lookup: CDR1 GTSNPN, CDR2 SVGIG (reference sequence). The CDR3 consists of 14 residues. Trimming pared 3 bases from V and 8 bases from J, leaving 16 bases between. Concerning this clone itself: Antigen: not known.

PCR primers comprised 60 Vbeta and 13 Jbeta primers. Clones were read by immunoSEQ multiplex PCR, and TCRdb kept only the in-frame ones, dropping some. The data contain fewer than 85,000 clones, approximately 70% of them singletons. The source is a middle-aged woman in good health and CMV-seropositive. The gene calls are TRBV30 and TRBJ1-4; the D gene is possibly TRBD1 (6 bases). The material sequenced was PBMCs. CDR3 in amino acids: CAWRKQGNNEKLFF. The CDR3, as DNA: TGTGCCTGGAGAAAACAGGGAAATAACGAAAAACTGTTTTTT.